The 18 T cell receptor beta chains presented below share a single source sample, sequenced in a study of tumor-infiltrating lymphocytes in oesophageal squamous cell carcinoma. Using its own MiXCR run on the PCR reads, TCRdb lists one record per CDR3 protein. This sample yields roughly 21,000 distinct CDR3 sequences, of which 35% to 45% are seen a single time; about 12% belongs to the top ten. The source material was esophageal tumor tissue. The receptors come from a male donor with esophageal squamous cell carcinoma.

CDR3 in DNA: TGTGCCAGCAGCTTAAGCGGACAGGGGTACGAGCAGTACTTC. This sequence encodes CASSLSGQGYEQYF. The chain links TRBV7-3 to TRBJ2-7; TRBD1 matches 9 bases. CDR3 length: 14 amino acids. Looked up from germline, CDR1 is SGHTA and CDR2 is FQGTGA. Unmatched junction bases numbered 2, after V lost 1 base and J lost 4 bases.

The V call is TRBV7-8, the J call TRBJ2-6; 10 nucleotides align to TRBD1. Near its end, the DNA agrees better with TRBJ2-7, so the J call may be wrong. The CDR3 spans 15 residues. Looked up from germline, CDR1 is SGHVS and CDR2 is FQNEAQ. The CDR3 region has the DNA TGTGCCAGCAGCTTTCGGGGACAGGGGAGGATCGAGCAGTACTTC. Its translation: CASSFRGQGRIEQYF.

This clonotype was found many times. V is TRBV6-1 and J is TRBJ1-1; D possibly corresponds to TRBD1 (5 bases). This CDR3 has 16 residues. V shed 7 bases and J shed 4 bases, with 22 bases lying between them. Germline loops: CDR1 MNHNS, CDR2 SASEGT. CDR3 region: CASNFRTGRGGTEAFF. DNA of the CDR3: TGTGCCAGCAATTTCAGAACGGGGAGGGGTGGCACTGAAGCTTTCTTT.

The chain links TRBV5-1 to TRBJ2-1; 11 nucleotides align to TRBD2. The DNA end favors TRBJ2-5, so the J call may be wrong. The CDR3 runs to 19 residues. CDR1 SGHRS and CDR2 YFSETQ come from the germline V gene. The CDR3: CASSLLAVLAGGPGETQYF. Here the CDR3 DNA reads TGCGCCAGCAGCTTGCTAGCGGTTTTAGCGGGGGGGCCGGGAGAGACCCAGTACTTC.

This clonotype was counted between two and nine times. This chain connects TRBV9 to TRBJ2-1, with 8 bases fitting TRBD2. Trimming at V came to 0 bases and at J to 4 bases, leaving 6 bases not matched to a gene. Germline V CDR1 and CDR2: SGDLS, YYNGEE. The CDR3 covers 16 residues. CDR3 coding DNA: TGTGCCAGCAGCGTAGCTGTGGCTAGCGGGTACAATGAGCAGTTCTTC. Amino acids: CASSVAVASGYNEQFF.

The J gene is TRBJ2-5, the V gene TRBV5-1; D gene uncertain. The CDR3 contains 13 residues. The V end lost 2 bases, the J end lost 4 bases, and 9 bases lay between the germline ends. Germline assignment: CDR1 SGHRS and CDR2 YFSETQ. The CDR3 protein is CASSFGYGETQYF. CDR3 coding DNA: TGCGCCAGCAGCTTTGGATATGGAGAGACCCAGTACTTC.

At least ten counts were recorded for this clonotype. The CDR3 nucleotides are TGTGCCAGCAGCGTCGACAGGGACAATGAGCAGTACTTC. Translating it yields CASSVDRDNEQYF. The chain couples TRBV7-8 to TRBJ2-1; 7 bases fit TRBD1. The J call may be incorrect, as the DNA end agrees better with TRBJ2-7. This CDR3 is 13 amino acids long. In germline, CDR1 is SGHVS, CDR2 FQNEAQ.

Remarks on this clonotype: Sequence at one end of the junction differs from germline and may be a read error. This rearrangement joins TRBV5-4 to TRBJ1-1; D remains ambiguous. From germline, CDR1 is SGHNT and CDR2 YYREEE (reference sequence). CDR3 length: 12 amino acids. The CDR3 sequence: CASGVLQSEAFF. For the CDR3, the DNA is TGCGCCAGCGGTGTCCTACAGAGTGAAGCTTTCTTT. The whole variable domain, filled in from reference TRBV5-4 and TRBJ1-1, reads ETGVTQSPTHLIKTRGQQVTLRCSSQSGHNTVSWYQQALGQGPQFIFQYYREEENGRGNFPPRFSGLQFPNYSSELNVNALELDDSALYLCASGVLQSEAFFGQGTRLTVV.

In this sample, this clonotype turned up many times. This chain links TRBV19 with TRBJ2-7; 7 bases match TRBD2. Germline V CDR1 and CDR2: LNHDA, SQIVND (reference sequence). This CDR3 has 14 amino acids. Trimming cost V 1 base and J 4 bases; bases outside gene matches: 4. In DNA form, the CDR3 reads TGTGCCAGTAGTATAGGAACGGGAGGATACGAGCAGTACTTC. The encoded protein is CASSIGTGGYEQYF.

V is TRBV5-1 and J is TRBJ2-1; 7 bases are a match to TRBD2. Germline V gives CDR1 SGHRS, CDR2 YFSETQ. This CDR3 region has 19 residues. V shed 2 bases and J 0 bases; nucleotides not matched to a gene: 14. The CDR3 DNA reads as TGCGCCAGCAGCTTTCCAAGAACGCCCAGCGGGGCCTCCTACAATGAGCAGTTCTTC. It specifies CASSFPRTPSGASYNEQFF.

The rearrangement uses TRBV10-3 and TRBJ2-7; D not certain. V lost 2 bases and J lost 3, with 14 bases in between. Germline V CDR1 and CDR2: ENHRY, SYGVKD. The CDR3 extends over 15 amino acids. The CDR3 DNA sequence: TGTGCCATCAGTGAGCCGGACCCGGACGGCTACGAGCAGTACTTC. It codes for CAISEPDPDGYEQYF.

This clonotype is medium-sized (0.01 to 0.1%) within its sample. The chain recombines TRBV28 with TRBJ1-4; D ambiguous. V lost 2 bases and J 10 bases, leaving 8 bases between the germline ends. Germline CDR1 MDHEN, CDR2 SYDVKM. The CDR3 length is 12 residues. The CDR3 DNA is TGTGCCAGCAGTTTAACGGTTGGAAAACTGTTTTTT. The encoded protein is CASSLTVGKLFF. Full variable domain (outside the CDR3, taken from reference TRBV28 and TRBJ1-4): DVKVTQSSRYLVKRTGEKVFLECVQDMDHENMFWYRQDPGLGLRLIYFSYDVKMKEKGDIPEGYSVSREKKERFSLILESASTNQTSMYLCASSLTVGKLFFGSGTQLSVL.

Turning to this clonotype: Given the absence of the conserved phenylalanine or tryptophan at the CDR3 end, a read error is likely. Because the CDR3's place on the DNA is in doubt, the DNA is left out and the CDR3 is given as listed by TCRdb. This chain joins TRBV7-6 and TRBJ2-6; whether TRBD1, the table's D call, matches the DNA was not checked. The CDR3 adds up to 16 amino acids, both ends counted. Germline lookup yields CDR1 SGHVS and CDR2 FNYEAQ. This chain's CDR3 is CASSLGQGGYGYTFGA.

Note on this clonotype: The conserved closing phenylalanine or tryptophan is absent in this CDR3, likely reflecting a read error. It is unclear where the CDR3 begins or ends on the DNA, so no DNA is shown, and the CDR3 is as TCRdb lists it. The CDR3 sequence: CASSYTEVHSVSDEQYFGS. The chain has TRBV7-2 and TRBJ2-7; whether TRBD2, the table's D call, matches the DNA was not checked. CDR1 and CDR2 (germline): SGHTA, FQGNSA. The CDR3 is 19 residues long, counting both termini.

This clonotype was seen at least ten times. V is TRBV6-1 and J is TRBJ1-3; the match to TRBD1 covers 7 bases. CDR1 MNHNS and CDR2 SASEGT come from the germline V gene. This CDR3 is built from 14 residues. Unmatched junction bases numbered 2, after V lost 6 bases and J lost 0 bases. CDR3 DNA: TGTGCCAGCAGGGGGGACAGCTCTGGAAACACCATATATTTT. Residues: CASRGDSSGNTIYF.

The CDR3 reads CASSRYTGELFF. CDR3 coding DNA: TGTGCCAGCAGCCGATACACCGGGGAGCTGTTTTTT. The chain couples TRBV12-3 or TRBV12-4 to TRBJ1-1; D remains unclear. The DNA matches TRBJ2-2 better at its end, which makes the J call doubtful. The CDR3 length is 12 residues.

This clonotype was seen repeatedly, ten times or more. The CDR3 here is CASSAGLAGGKPNTGELFF. In nucleotides, the CDR3 is TGTGCCAGCAGCGCGGGACTAGCGGGGGGAAAGCCGAACACCGGGGAGCTGTTTTTT. The chain joins TRBV7-2 to TRBJ2-2; TRBD2 matches at 15 bases. The CDR3 contains 19 residues. Trimming took 5 bases from V and 0 from J; bases not matched to a gene: 7. From germline, CDR1 is SGHTA and CDR2 FQGNSA.

This clonotype has at least ten counts. The rearrangement joins TRBV4-1 to TRBJ1-2; 10 bases are shared with TRBD1. The CDR3 is 15 residues long. Germline V CDR1 and CDR2: MGHRA, YSYEKL. Trimming cost V 1 base and J 3 bases; bases outside gene matches: 2. CDR3 coding DNA: TGCGCCAGCAGCCAAGGGACAGGGGGGGACTATGGCTACACCTTC. This codes for CASSQGTGGDYGYTF.